These T cell receptor beta chains were read from a single sample in a study of CD8+ T cells in alopecia areata. Method: immunoSEQ multiplex PCR; TCRdb's copy keeps in-frame clones and lacks some. The table lists 110,000 or so clones, approximately 51% of them singletons. The sample consisted of CD4+ T cells sorted from blood, taken at week 24, from a patient treated with tofacitinib. The receptors stem from a human donor with alopecia areata. Both conserved end residues are part of each CDR3. The order of the fields is D gene, clone size, V gene, J gene, CDR3 DNA, CDR3 protein. A D gene is named only where the DNA matches it firmly. A clone size is listed for some rows: how often the clone was seen (once, few, many), or a class if it is expanded.

.	.	TRBV27	TRBJ2-5	TGTGCCAGCACCCAGGCGGGGACCCAGTACTTC	CASTQAGTQYF
.	few	TRBV10-3	TRBJ1-2	TGTGCCATCAGTGACAGGGATGGCGGCTACACCTTC	CAISDRDGGYTF
.	.	TRBV11-2	TRBJ2-5	TGTGCCAGCAGCTCGCAAGAGACCCAGTACTTC	CASSSQETQYF
.	.	TRBV4-3	TRBJ1-1	TGCGCCAGCAGCCGAGGGACGGACACTGAAGCTTTCTTT	CASSRGTDTEAFF
.	once	TRBV4-3	TRBJ2-7	TGCGCCAGCAGCCAAGCTTTCTCCAATCGCGAGCAGTACTTC	CASSQAFSNREQYF
.	.	TRBV23-1	TRBJ2-2	TGCGCCAGCAGTCACCTGAACACCGGGGAGCTGTTTTTT	CASSHLNTGELFF
.	.	TRBV5-1	TRBJ1-1	TGCGCCAGCAGCTTAGGAATCGAGGGGGAAGCTTTCTTT	CASSLGIEGEAFF
.	.	TRBV30	TRBJ2-3	TGTGCCTGGAACAAGCAAGATACGCAGTATTTT	CAWNKQDTQYF
.	.	TRBV4-2	TRBJ1-6	TGTGCCAGCAGCCCTCAGATGGGACGAGGGATGGGTTCACCCCTCCACTTT	CASSPQMGRGMGSPLHF
TRBD1	.	TRBV30	TRBJ1-2	TGTGCCTGGAGCGAGGGACAGGCACGCTATGGCTACACCTTC	CAWSEGQARYGYTF
TRBD2	.	TRBV9	TRBJ2-5	TGTGCCAGCAGCGCAGGTAGCGGGAGCCAAGAGACCCAGTACTTC	CASSAGSGSQETQYF
.	.	TRBV23-1	TRBJ1-5	TGCGCCATCCCAGGTGTCAGTTATAGCAATCAGCCCCAGCATTTT	CAIPGVSYSNQPQHF
TRBD1	.	TRBV2	TRBJ1-2	TGTGCCAGCAGACTCCCCGGACAGGGGAATGGCTACACCTTC	CASRLPGQGNGYTF
.	few	TRBV5-1	TRBJ2-6	TGCGCCAGCAGCTCGGACCCCTCCTCTGGGGCCAACGTCCTGACTTTC	CASSSDPSSGANVLTF
.	few	TRBV4-2	TRBJ1-1	TGTGCCAGCAGCCAAGACTCAGGGATGAACACTGAAGCTTTCTTT	CASSQDSGMNTEAFF
.	.	TRBV12-5	TRBJ2-1	TGTGCTAGTGTTGGGATTGGCAATGAGCAGTTCTTC	CASVGIGNEQFF
.	.	TRBV27	TRBJ2-7	TGTGCCAGCAGTTCAAGAGGGACCAGCTCCTACGAGCAGTACTTC	CASSSRGTSSYEQYF
.	few	TRBV7-2	TRBJ1-1	TGTGCCAGCAGCTTAGTAGTGAACACTGAAGCTTTCTTT	CASSLVVNTEAFF
.	.	TRBV5-1	TRBJ2-5	TGCGCCAGCAGCTTAGGCGGGGTTAGAGAGACCCAGTACTTC	CASSLGGVRETQYF
.	.	TRBV6-5	TRBJ2-5	TGTGCCAGCAGTAGCCCAGGGGCCCAAGAGACCCAGTACTTC	CASSSPGAQETQYF
.	.	TRBV9	TRBJ1-6	TGTGCCAGCAGCAGACGACAGAGCTCCTATAATTCACCCCTCCACTTT	CASSRRQSSYNSPLHF
.	.	TRBV15	TRBJ2-5	TGTGCCACCAGCAGAGCTGGGACAGAGACCCAGTACTTC	CATSRAGTETQYF
TRBD2	few	TRBV9	TRBJ2-3	TGTGCCAGCAGCTATACTAGCGGGGGAAACACAGATACGCAGTATTTT	CASSYTSGGNTDTQYF
.	.	TRBV7-2	TRBJ1-1	TGTGCGGGACGCGAGGGTGCGGCGAACACTGAAGCTTTCTTT	CAGREGAANTEAFF
.	.	TRBV6-5	TRBJ1-5	TGTGCCAGCAGGTCCTCCAGCGCTCAGCCCCAGCATTTT	CASRSSSAQPQHF
.	.	TRBV6-1	TRBJ2-5	TGTGCCAGCAGGGAACTAAGTCTGGGGGGGACCCAGTACTTC	CASRELSLGGTQYF
TRBD2	.	TRBV5-4	TRBJ2-1	TGTGCCAGCAGCCGGGGGACTAGCGGAGCCTACAATGAGCAGTTCTTC	CASSRGTSGAYNEQFF
.	few	TRBV5-4	TRBJ2-6	TGTGCCAGCAGCCGCGCCGGCTCTGGGGCCAACGTCCTGACTTTC	CASSRAGSGANVLTF
.	.	TRBV4-1	TRBJ1-2	TGCGCCAGCAGCCAAGATACCCCCGGACGAGGGGTCCCTTATGGCTACACCTTC	CASSQDTPGRGVPYGYTF
.	.	TRBV30	TRBJ1-2	TGTGCCTGGAGTCTTGACAGGAACTATGGCTACACCTTC	CAWSLDRNYGYTF
.	.	TRBV5-4	TRBJ2-5	TGTGCCAGCAGCCCCCCGGCTACCCGTTTAGAGACCCAGTACTTC	CASSPPATRLETQYF
.	.	TRBV9	TRBJ2-5	TGTGCCAGCAGCGTAGCTGGGGGGAACCAAGAGACCCAGTACTTC	CASSVAGGNQETQYF
TRBD1	few	TRBV5-4	TRBJ2-7	TGTGCCAGCAGGCGGACAGGGAATCTGGACGAGCAGTACTTC	CASRRTGNLDEQYF
.	.	TRBV7-2	TRBJ2-6	TGTGCCAGCAGCTTAAGCTCTGGGGCCAACGTCCTGACTTTC	CASSLSSGANVLTF
TRBD2	few	TRBV29-1	TRBJ2-3	TGCAGCGGGATGCCGGGACTAGCGCAGTATTTT	CSGMPGLAQYF
.	.	TRBV10-3	TRBJ2-7	TGTGCCATCACCGAGGCGGGGACCTACGAGCAGTACTTC	CAITEAGTYEQYF
.	once	TRBV11-2	TRBJ2-1	TGTGCCAGCAGCCGGGCCGTTCGGCAGTTCTTC	CASSRAVRQFF
.	.	TRBV29-1	TRBJ2-7	TGCAGCGTTGAAGGAAGTAACAGGGCCGAGCAGTACTTC	CSVEGSNRAEQYF
.	.	TRBV5-6	TRBJ1-5	TGTGCCAGCAGCTTGGGACAGCGAAATCAGCCCCAGCATTTT	CASSLGQRNQPQHF
TRBD1	.	TRBV30	TRBJ1-5	TGTGCCTGCCGGGACAGGGGGTTATTCATGGGCAATCAGCCCCAGCATTTT	CACRDRGLFMGNQPQHF
.	.	TRBV29-1	TRBJ1-1	TGCAGCGTGGTCACAGGACCCCGGGTAGCTTTCTTT	CSVVTGPRVAFF